This TCR beta chain stems from a study of beta chain features in type 1 diabetes. Broader study findings: All four CD4+ subsets of Type 1 diabetes patients contained TCRB CDR3s that were moderately but significantly shorter. Over-representation of high TCR-expressing cells was a possible consequence of cDNA sequencing.

The J segment lost 4 bases and the V segment lost 5 bases, leaving 8 bases of the junction unmatched. The CDR3 is 15 residues long. The germline CDR1 and CDR2 sequences are SGHTA and FQGNSA. Since all of the isolated RNA was reverse transcribed, expressed TCRB transcripts were what got sequenced. An average of around 3.4 million reads was obtained for naive, central memory and regulatory T cell samples. Profiling relied on immunoSEQ multiplex PCR, and the TCRdb table lists in-frame clones only, not all of them. Here the sample spans fewer than 650,000 clones, about 14% being singletons. A few counts support this clone. Its antigen is undetermined. Sort purity for all populations was recorded as exceeding 98%.

The TCR originated in a man aged 18 to 30 in good health. The chain recombines TRBV7-2 with TRBJ1-2; 9 nucleotides agree with TRBD1. The sequencing input was naive CD4+ T cells from blood. The CDR3 region has the DNA TGTGCCAGCAGCCAAGGACAGGGGATGGGCTATGGCTACACCTTC. Amino acids: CASSQGQGMGYGYTF.